Described below is a single TCR beta chain sequence and its context. This entry comes from a study of T cell clonotyping in hematopoietic cell transplantation. Generated by immunoSEQ multiplex PCR, the TCRdb table keeps only in-frame clones and is missing some. Of 7,000 or so clones in the sample, about 89% were seen once. Trimming removed 0 bases from V and 2 bases from J, with 12 bases in between. CDR3 length: 16 residues. CDR1 and CDR2 (germline): MGHRA, YSYEKL. This sequence was found in a female patient aged 50-59 years who had an allogeneic stem cell transplant from an unrelated donor, so the T cells may come from the graft donor. Some clones in this sample may be carry-over from other donors' samples. The input for sequencing was PBMCs, taken 30 days after allogeneic stem cell transplant. V usage is TRBV4-1 and J usage is TRBJ2-3; no reliable D call. CDR3 DNA: TGCGCCAGCAGCCAAGAACTACACTTTTACACAGATACGCAGTATTTT. Protein: CASSQELHFYTDTQYF.